One sample yielded the 30 T cell receptor beta chains listed below, sequenced in a study of T cells in Graves' hyperthyroidism and ophthalmopathy. TCR beta CDR3 regions were amplified from RNA transcripts. A set of HTBI primers served as the primers for a first-round RT-PCR of the TCR CDR3. TCRdb called the multiplex PCR reads again in MiXCR, with one record for every CDR3 protein. This sample has roughly 750,000 distinct CDR3 sequences, with about 16% found just once. Sequenced sample: blood. These TCRs come from a man aged 18 to 29 with Graves' hyperthyroidism.

The chain is built from TRBV9 and TRBJ1-6; D gene uncertain. With 4 bases removed from V and 5 bases from J, the gap between germline ends came to 13 bases. The CDR3 consists of 15 residues. The germline V gene encodes CDR1 SGDLS and CDR2 YYNGEE. Here the CDR3 reads CASSLGTGNNSPLHF. CDR3 sequence (DNA): TGTGCCAGCAGCTTAGGTACCGGTAATAATTCACCCCTCCACTTT. Variable domain in full (rest from reference TRBV9 and TRBJ1-6): DSGVTQTPKHLITATGQRVTLRCSPRSGDLSVYWYQQSLDQGLQFLIQYYNGEERAKGNILERFSAQQFPDLHSELNLSSLELGDSALYFCASSLGTGNNSPLHFGNGTRLTVT.

Only a few counts were recorded for this clonotype. This chain joins TRBV29-1 and TRBJ2-1; unclear D gene. The CDR3 covers 14 residues. V shed 1 base and J shed 0 bases, with 7 bases lying between them. Germline CDR1 reads SQVTM; CDR2 reads ANQGSEA. CDR3 in amino acids: CSVEVPSSYNEQFF. The CDR3 DNA is TGCAGCGTTGAAGTACCCTCCTCCTACAATGAGCAGTTCTTC.

This clonotype was seen ten or more times. The chain is built from TRBV28 and TRBJ2-5; TRBD1 agrees at 8 bases. The germline V gene encodes CDR1 MDHEN and CDR2 SYDVKM. This CDR3 spans 13 amino acids. J lost 5 bases, V lost 6 bases, and 5 bases had no gene match. DNA of the CDR3: TGTGCCAGCAGCGAACAGGGGGAGGAGACCCAGTACTTC. This translates into CASSEQGEETQYF.

This clonotype has a handful of counts. The chain joins TRBV7-2 to TRBJ1-1; possible D gene TRBD1, 6 bases. The CDR3 sequence is 15 residues long. The ends were cut back, 1 base at V and 6 bases at J, with 15 bases in the middle. CDR1 and CDR2 (germline): SGHTA, FQGNSA. CDR3 residues: CASSLGGGGFAEAFF. CDR3 DNA sequence: TGTGCCAGCAGCTTAGGGGGAGGGGGATTCGCTGAAGCTTTCTTT. Full variable domain (outside the CDR3, taken from reference TRBV7-2 and TRBJ1-1): GAGVSQSPSNKVTEKGKDVELRCDPISGHTALYWYRQSLGQGLEFLIYFQGNSAPDKSGLPSDRFSAERTGGSVSTLTIQRTQQEDSAVYLCASSLGGGGFAEAFFGQGTRLTVV.

The V gene is TRBV4-1, the J gene TRBJ2-1; a weak D match, TRBD2 (6 bases). The CDR3 totals 13 residues. In germline, CDR1 is MGHRA, CDR2 YSYEKL. The V end was cut by 5 bases, the J end by 8 bases, with 13 bases between. CDR3 sequence reads: CASSGPGEDEQFF. Written as DNA, the CDR3 is TGCGCCAGCAGCGGACCGGGGGAGGATGAGCAGTTCTTC.

This clonotype has just a few counts. The chain is built from TRBV30 and TRBJ2-7; D is perhaps TRBD2 (6 bases). The closer fit of TRBJ2-1 to the DNA end suggests the J call may be wrong. Germline V lookup: CDR1 GTSNPN, CDR2 SVGIG (reference sequence). CDR3 length: 14 amino acids. The CDR3 sequence is CAWSGSSESDEQFF. The CDR3 region has the DNA TGTGCCTGGAGTGGATCTAGCGAGAGTGACGAGCAGTTCTTC.

This clonotype was detected ten times or more. The chain combines TRBV6-1 with TRBJ2-7; D not resolved. The CDR3 is 12 amino acids. Germline CDR1 is MNHNS and CDR2 is SASEGT. Trimming removed 5 bases from V and 6 bases from J, with 11 bases in between. The CDR3 is CASSYPLGEQYF. CDR3 bases: TGTGCCAGCAGTTACCCCCTCGGCGAGCAGTACTTC.

This clonotype was counted only a few times. The genes are TRBV4-1 and TRBJ2-1; TRBD1 aligns across 8 bases. From germline, CDR1 is MGHRA and CDR2 YSYEKL. Germline trimming cut 2 bases from V and 7 bases from J; bases unmatched to any gene: 13. The CDR3 is 17 residues long. CDR3 residues: CASSQYKGQAFGNEQFF. DNA for the CDR3: TGCGCCAGCAGCCAATATAAGGGACAGGCGTTCGGGAATGAGCAGTTCTTC.

This clonotype occurred many times. The chain couples TRBV15 to TRBJ2-7; D call uncertain. V was shortened by 1 base and J by 2 bases, with 3 bases between the two germline ends. Germline-derived CDR1 and CDR2 are LNHNV and YYDKDF (reference sequence). The CDR3 has 12 residues. The CDR3 bases are TGTGCCACCAGCAGAGTGCCCTACGAGCAGTACTTC. This codes for CATSRVPYEQYF.

The CDR3 nucleotides read TGCAGCGCAGGCTCCGGACAGGGCTACGAGCAGTACTTC. Protein sequence: CSAGSGQGYEQYF. This rearrangement joins TRBV29-1 to TRBJ2-7; 8 bases match TRBD1. The CDR3 length is 13 residues. Germline values: CDR1 SQVTM, CDR2 ANQGSEA. After removal of 7 bases from V and 3 bases from J, the junction contained 8 bases not matched to a gene.

This clonotype was detected many times. This chain links TRBV7-9 with TRBJ2-1, with D tentatively TRBD2 (6 bases). CDR3 length: 16 amino acids. Deletions cut 5 bases from V and 5 bases from J, with 19 bases between. CDR1 is SEHNR, CDR2 FQNEAQ, per germline (reference sequence). CDR3 amino acids: CASSDLPQSGDNEQFF. CDR3 in DNA: TGTGCCAGCAGCGACCTGCCCCAGTCGGGGGACAATGAGCAGTTCTTC.

This clonotype was seen ten or more times. The CDR3 loop is CASSGLTLAGGGQETQYF. The DNA for the CDR3 is TGTGCCAGCAGCGGCCTAACACTAGCGGGAGGCGGCCAAGAGACCCAGTACTTC. The chain couples TRBV11-3 to TRBJ2-5; 12 positions match TRBD2. This CDR3 contains 18 residues. Germline-derived CDR1 and CDR2 are SGHNT and YENEEA. V was clipped by 5 bases and J by 1 base; unmatched bases: 11.

Ten or more counts support this clonotype. The rearrangement links TRBV27 to TRBJ2-1; possible D gene TRBD2, 7 bases. Between the trimmed V and J ends, which lost 3 bases and 9 bases, there was a span of 18 bases. This CDR3 spans 15 amino acids. Germline V gene sequence: CDR1 MNHEY, CDR2 SMNVEV (reference sequence). The DNA of the CDR3 is TGTGCCAGCAGTTTTTCGGGGGGCGCGTCAGGTGAGCAGTTCTTC. The encoded protein is CASSFSGGASGEQFF.

This chain connects TRBV7-9 to TRBJ2-2; 8 bases align to TRBD2. V gave up 2 bases and J gave up 4 bases; unmatched junction bases: 3. CDR1 and CDR2 (germline): SEHNR, FQNEAQ (reference sequence). The CDR3 is 15 residues long. CDR3 bases: TGTGCCAGCAGCTTACCCCTAGCGGGCACCGGGGAGCTGTTTTTT. Translation gives CASSLPLAGTGELFF.

The genes are TRBV2 and TRBJ1-2; 9 bases fit TRBD1. CDR3 length equals 13 residues. V gave up 7 bases and J gave up 6 bases; unmatched junction bases: 6. CDR1 SNHLY and CDR2 FYNNEI come from the germline V gene. CDR3 nucleotides: TGTGCCAGCACTACGACAGGGGGTAATGGCTACACCTTC. Its translation: CASTTTGGNGYTF.

Ten or more counts support this clonotype. This sequence joins TRBV20-1 and TRBJ1-1; D call uncertain. This CDR3 comprises 13 residues. Germline V lookup: CDR1 DFQATT, CDR2 SNEGSKA (reference sequence). The V end lost 0 bases, the J end lost 0 bases, and 5 bases lay between the germline ends. The CDR3 nucleotides are TGCAGTGCTAGAGACCGTGTGAACACTGAAGCTTTCTTT. Translated, it gives CSARDRVNTEAFF.

In its sample, this clonotype was seen a few times. The chain is built from TRBV24-1 and TRBJ2-3; a possible D gene is TRBD2 (6 bases). The CDR3 spans 14 residues. V lost 5 bases and J lost 1, with 9 bases in between. Per germline, CDR1 KGHDR and CDR2 SFDVKD. In DNA form, the CDR3 reads TGTGCCACCAGTGCGTGGGGGGGCACAGATACGCAGTATTTT. Translated, it gives CATSAWGGTDTQYF.

This clonotype was picked up a small number of times. V is TRBV14 and J is TRBJ2-1; 12 bases are shared with TRBD2. After removal of 4 bases from V and 9 bases from J, the junction contained 7 bases not matched to a gene. Germline V CDR1 and CDR2: SGHDN, FVKESK. The CDR3 is 15 residues long. This CDR3 is CASSLLAGGFSEQFF. In DNA, the CDR3 is TGTGCCAGCAGCCTACTAGCGGGAGGTTTCAGTGAGCAGTTCTTC.

The chain links TRBV2 to TRBJ1-2; a weak D match, TRBD1 (6 bases). The CDR3 sequence is 14 residues long. The germline V gene encodes CDR1 SNHLY and CDR2 FYNNEI. V was trimmed by 4 bases and J by 3 bases, leaving 12 bases between them. The chain's CDR3 is CASSVGTLDYGYTF. The CDR3 nucleotides read TGTGCCAGCAGTGTCGGGACACTTGACTATGGCTACACCTTC.

This clonotype was counted ten times or more. The chain recombines TRBV19 with TRBJ2-1, with 13 positions matching TRBD2. In germline, CDR1 is LNHDA, CDR2 SQIVND (reference sequence). The CDR3 is made up of 16 amino acids. The trim removed 9 bases at V and 0 bases at J, leaving 5 bases unmatched. CDR3 nucleotide sequence: TGTGCCAGCAGTCGGACTAGCGGGAGCTCCTACAATGAGCAGTTCTTC. Protein product: CASSRTSGSSYNEQFF.

V usage is TRBV27 and J usage is TRBJ1-4; D is undetermined. The CDR3 is made up of 15 amino acids. The germline CDR1 and CDR2 sequences are MNHEY and SMNVEV (reference sequence). Trimming shortened V by 6 bases and J by 4 bases, and 15 bases separated the two germline ends. The CDR3 sequence: CASRNLGMSNEKLFF. For the CDR3, the DNA is TGTGCCAGCAGGAATCTAGGGATGAGTAATGAAAAACTGTTTTTT.

This clonotype was found a few times. The V call is TRBV30, the J call TRBJ1-1; D unresolved. From germline, CDR1 is GTSNPN and CDR2 SVGIG (reference sequence). The CDR3 loop spans 13 amino acids. Trimming left V 3 bases short and J 2 bases short, with 10 bases between. The CDR3 region has the DNA TGTGCCTGGAGGGCGGGGATTAACACTGAAGCTTTCTTT. It yields the protein CAWRAGINTEAFF.

This clonotype was counted only a few times. The V and J genes are TRBV20-1 and TRBJ2-2, with TRBD2 as a possible D gene (6 bases). With 3 bases removed from V and 6 bases from J, the gap between germline ends came to 17 bases. The CDR3 runs 15 residues. The germline V gene encodes CDR1 DFQATT and CDR2 SNEGSKA (reference sequence). The CDR3 sequence: CSARLASEQAGELFF. The CDR3 bases are TGCAGTGCTAGGTTGGCTAGCGAACAGGCCGGGGAGCTGTTTTTT.

This clonotype has a handful of counts. This chain connects TRBV29-1 to TRBJ2-5; 9 bases agree with TRBD1. In germline, CDR1 is SQVTM, CDR2 ANQGSEA. The CDR3 length is 13 residues. V lost 7 bases to trimming and J lost 5 bases; unmatched junction nucleotides: 8. The CDR3 sequence is CSDAQGAWETQYF. CDR3 bases: TGCAGCGACGCACAGGGGGCTTGGGAGACCCAGTACTTC.

The CDR3 DNA is TGTGCCAGCTCACCGGAGACAGGCGGCAATGAGCAGTTCTTC. This translates into CASSPETGGNEQFF. The chain carries TRBV18 and TRBJ2-1, with a tentative D call TRBD1 (6 bases). Per the germline V gene, CDR1 is KGHSH and CDR2 is LQKENI. Trimming pared 3 bases from V and 6 bases from J, leaving 12 bases between. CDR3 size: 14 residues. Complete variable domain (other parts from reference TRBV18 and TRBJ2-1): NAGVMQNPRHLVRRRGQEARLRCSPMKGHSHVYWYRQLPEEGLKFMVYLQKENIIDESGMPKERFSAEFPKEGPSILRIQQVVRGDSAAYFCASSPETGGNEQFFGPGTRLTVL.

This clonotype was seen ten or more times. The V gene is TRBV5-1, the J gene TRBJ2-7, with TRBD1 matching 8 bases. CDR3 length: 16 amino acids. V shed 4 bases and J 0 bases; nucleotides not matched to a gene: 9. Germline loops: CDR1 SGHRS, CDR2 YFSETQ. As DNA, the CDR3 is TGCGCCAGCAGCGTCACAGGGGGACAACGCTCCTACGAGCAGTACTTC. Protein: CASSVTGGQRSYEQYF.

The genes are TRBV7-3 and TRBJ2-2; 7 positions match TRBD2. V trimming: 6 bases; J trimming: 6 bases; junction bases outside the gene matches: 7. The CDR3 consists of 14 residues. Germline CDR1 reads SGHTA; CDR2 reads FQGTGA. As DNA, the CDR3 is TGTGCCAGCAGTCGTATGGGAGGGGCCGGGGAGCTGTTTTTT. It yields the protein CASSRMGGAGELFF.

The rearrangement uses TRBV7-9 and TRBJ2-2; D call uncertain. From germline, CDR1 is SEHNR and CDR2 FQNEAQ (reference sequence). The CDR3 covers 13 residues. The V end lost 6 bases, the J end lost 6 bases, and 11 bases lay between the germline ends. CDR3 bases: TGTGCCAGCAGGACCCCGGTGGCCGGGGAGCTGTTTTTT. Translating it yields CASRTPVAGELFF.

This clonotype occurred many times. The chain combines TRBV12-3 or TRBV12-4 with TRBJ2-1, with D perhaps matching TRBD2 (5 bases). V was clipped by 2 bases and J by 8 bases, with 7 bases between them. This CDR3 is 12 amino acids long. The CDR3: CASSLRRDEQFF. CDR3 nucleotide sequence: TGTGCCAGCAGTTTAAGGCGGGATGAGCAGTTCTTC.

This clonotype was detected a few times. CDR3 sequence: CASSFGLAGGWGEQYF. Written as DNA, the CDR3 is TGTGCCAGCAGTTTCGGACTAGCGGGCGGTTGGGGCGAGCAGTACTTC. The rearrangement joins TRBV12-3 or TRBV12-4 to TRBJ2-7, with 11 bases that match TRBD2. The CDR3 runs 16 residues. Trimming at V came to 3 bases and at J to 6 bases, leaving 10 bases not matched to a gene.